A selection of T cell receptor beta chains follows, all from one sample in a study of CD8 T cells in ankylosing spondylitis. One entry per CDR3 protein results from TCRdb running MiXCR on the 5' RACE reads. The data hold around 770,000 distinct CDR3 sequences, with about an eighth observed a single time. Sequenced sample: blood, either unsorted or a sorted T cell fraction (not recorded which). These receptors originate from a male donor with ankylosing spondylitis. Each CDR3 is given with its conserved first and last residue. The order of the fields is clone size, V gene, D gene, J gene, CDR3 protein, CDR3 DNA. D genes are given only for firm matches. Only some rows state a clone size, as once, few, many or a class for expanded clones.

size: .
V: TRBV6-1
D: .
J: TRBJ1-2
CDR3: CASSQQRIYGYTF
DNA: TGTGCCAGCAGTCAACAGAGGATCTATGGCTACACCTTC

size: few
V: TRBV20-1
D: TRBD2
J: TRBJ2-2
CDR3: CSASRLAESGELFF
DNA: TGCAGTGCTAGTCGACTAGCCGAGTCCGGGGAGCTGTTTTTT

size: .
V: TRBV20-1
D: .
J: TRBJ2-7
CDR3: CSARGTWAGQYF
DNA: TGCAGTGCTAGAGGGACATGGGCAGGGCAGTACTTC

size: .
V: TRBV5-1
D: .
J: TRBJ1-1
CDR3: CASSKPEQGNTEAFF
DNA: TGCGCCAGCAGCAAGCCAGAACAGGGGAACACTGAAGCTTTCTTT

size: .
V: TRBV6-6
D: .
J: TRBJ2-3
CDR3: CASTNGPVTTQYF
DNA: TGTGCCAGCACCAACGGCCCCGTTACGACGCAGTATTTT

size: many
V: TRBV5-1
D: .
J: TRBJ1-1
CDR3: CASQDSPGTEAFF
DNA: TGCGCCAGCCAGGACAGCCCCGGCACTGAAGCTTTCTTT

size: few
V: TRBV6-5
D: TRBD2
J: TRBJ2-1
CDR3: CASSYSSRGGSLNEQFF
DNA: TGTGCCAGCAGTTACTCGTCTCGGGGGGGCAGTTTAAATGAGCAGTTCTTC

size: many
V: TRBV6-5
D: .
J: TRBJ1-1
CDR3: CASSSPTGTEAFF
DNA: TGTGCCAGCAGTTCCCCGACAGGTACTGAAGCTTTCTTT

size: few
V: TRBV5-1
D: TRBD2
J: TRBJ2-3
CDR3: CASSWPTDPGGTDTQYF
DNA: TGCGCCAGCAGCTGGCCGACTGATCCGGGGGGAACAGATACGCAGTATTTT

size: .
V: TRBV12-3/TRBV12-4
D: .
J: TRBJ1-6
CDR3: CASSPAQGINSPLHF
DNA: TGTGCCAGCAGTCCCGCCCAAGGGATTAATTCACCCCTCCACTTT

size: many
V: TRBV29-1
D: TRBD1
J: TRBJ1-1
CDR3: CSVENRGPSPEAFF
DNA: TGCAGCGTTGAGAACAGGGGTCCCTCCCCTGAAGCTTTCTTT

size: .
V: TRBV20-1
D: .
J: TRBJ2-7
CDR3: CSAGDRFSFEQYF
DNA: TGCAGTGCTGGCGACAGGTTCTCCTTCGAGCAGTACTTC

size: many
V: TRBV5-1
D: TRBD2
J: TRBJ2-1
CDR3: CASSFSSGGYNEQFF
DNA: TGCGCCAGCAGCTTCTCTAGCGGGGGCTACAATGAGCAGTTCTTC

size: .
V: TRBV7-2
D: TRBD1
J: TRBJ1-4
CDR3: CASRPPEAGGEKLFF
DNA: TGTGCCAGCAGGCCCCCAGAGGCAGGGGGAGAAAAACTGTTTTTT

size: .
V: TRBV6-1
D: .
J: TRBJ1-1
CDR3: CASSVAHLNTEAFF
DNA: TGTGCCAGCAGTGTTGCCCATTTGAACACTGAAGCTTTCTTT

size: .
V: TRBV30
D: .
J: TRBJ1-4
CDR3: CAWSVGAEEKLFF
DNA: TGTGCCTGGAGTGTCGGAGCGGAGGAAAAACTGTTTTTT

size: .
V: TRBV12-3/TRBV12-4
D: TRBD1
J: TRBJ1-6
CDR3: CASTLGRWSGTANSPLHF
DNA: TGTGCCAGCACCCTTGGTCGTTGGTCGGGGACAGCTAATTCACCCCTCCACTTT

size: .
V: TRBV10-3
D: .
J: TRBJ2-7
CDR3: CAISESTYYEQYF
DNA: TGTGCCATCAGTGAGTCGACTTACTACGAGCAGTACTTC

size: few
V: TRBV20-1
D: .
J: TRBJ2-5
CDR3: CSARALDPTLETQYF
DNA: TGCAGTGCTAGAGCACTAGACCCAACGTTAGAGACCCAGTACTTC

size: many
V: TRBV12-3/TRBV12-4
D: TRBD2
J: TRBJ2-1
CDR3: CASMMGLAGVHEQFF
DNA: TGTGCCAGCATGATGGGACTAGCGGGAGTACATGAGCAGTTCTTC

size: many
V: TRBV10-3
D: TRBD1
J: TRBJ2-5
CDR3: CAISGQGGEETQYF
DNA: TGTGCCATCAGTGGACAGGGGGGAGAGGAGACCCAGTACTTC

size: few
V: TRBV7-2
D: TRBD2
J: TRBJ2-1
CDR3: CASSLGPSGTLAEQFF
DNA: TGTGCCAGCAGCTTAGGACCTAGCGGGACCTTAGCAGAGCAGTTCTTC

size: .
V: TRBV12-3/TRBV12-4
D: .
J: TRBJ2-3
CDR3: CASSSRDRFTDTQYF
DNA: TGTGCCAGCAGCTCGCGGGACCGATTCACAGATACGCAGTATTTT

size: .
V: TRBV4-3
D: .
J: TRBJ2-7
CDR3: CASSQVIDGGPLYEQYF
DNA: TGCGCCAGCAGCCAGGTAATCGACGGGGGCCCCCTCTACGAGCAGTACTTC

size: few
V: TRBV7-7
D: .
J: TRBJ2-7
CDR3: CASSLEVFGREQYF
DNA: TGTGCTAGCAGCTTAGAAGTCTTCGGACGCGAGCAGTACTTC

size: .
V: TRBV6-1
D: .
J: TRBJ1-2
CDR3: CASSEWGREGYTF
DNA: TGTGCCAGCAGTGAATGGGGCAGGGAAGGCTACACCTTC

size: .
V: TRBV30
D: .
J: TRBJ2-2
CDR3: CAWKDRDVYTGELFF
DNA: TGTGCCTGGAAGGACCGGGACGTTTACACCGGGGAGCTGTTTTTT

size: many
V: TRBV20-1
D: TRBD2
J: TRBJ2-1
CDR3: CSAQSRGRTQFF
DNA: TGCAGTGCGCAATCGCGGGGGAGGACCCAGTTCTTC

size: .
V: TRBV6-5
D: .
J: TRBJ1-2
CDR3: CASTRGGIGYTF
DNA: TGTGCCAGCACCCGCGGGGGGATCGGCTACACCTTC

size: few
V: TRBV29-1
D: .
J: TRBJ1-3
CDR3: CSAQLSSGNTIYF
DNA: TGCAGCGCTCAACTGAGCTCTGGAAACACCATATATTTT

size: .
V: TRBV7-2
D: .
J: TRBJ2-7
CDR3: CASSLASYGDSRPYEQYF
DNA: TGTGCCAGCAGCTTAGCGTCGTACGGCGATTCGAGGCCCTACGAGCAGTACTTC

size: .
V: TRBV11-3
D: .
J: TRBJ2-7
CDR3: CASSLAVGSHEQYF
DNA: TGTGCCAGCAGCTTAGCAGTGGGGAGCCACGAGCAGTACTTC

size: many
V: TRBV29-1
D: TRBD1
J: TRBJ2-1
CDR3: CSGKPGQAAAIQFF
DNA: TGCAGCGGTAAGCCGGGACAGGCCGCGGCCATACAGTTCTTC

size: .
V: TRBV5-1
D: .
J: TRBJ2-1
CDR3: CASTGDGGYNEQFF
DNA: TGCGCCAGCACAGGAGACGGAGGCTACAATGAGCAGTTCTTC

size: many
V: TRBV29-1
D: .
J: TRBJ1-4
CDR3: CSVRRTATTNEKLFF
DNA: TGCAGCGTACGACGTACGGCAACAACTAATGAAAAACTGTTTTTT

size: many
V: TRBV7-2
D: TRBD1
J: TRBJ1-5
CDR3: CASSSGGASNQPQHF
DNA: TGTGCCAGCAGCTCAGGGGGCGCAAGCAATCAGCCCCAGCATTTT

size: .
V: TRBV20-1
D: .
J: TRBJ2-1
CDR3: CSAREGGSPSYNEQFF
DNA: TGCAGTGCTAGAGAAGGGGGAAGCCCCTCCTACAATGAGCAGTTCTTC

size: .
V: TRBV6-1
D: .
J: TRBJ2-7
CDR3: CASTAARGAYEQYF
DNA: TGTGCCAGCACCGCGGCGAGGGGGGCCTACGAGCAGTACTTC

size: few
V: TRBV7-8
D: .
J: TRBJ2-3
CDR3: CASSLQESTDTQYF
DNA: TGTGCCAGCAGCTTACAGGAAAGCACAGATACGCAGTATTTT

size: .
V: TRBV5-1
D: TRBD2
J: TRBJ2-5
CDR3: CASSLTTSGGIETQYF
DNA: TGCGCCAGCAGCTTGACTACTAGCGGGGGTATAGAGACCCAGTACTTC

size: few
V: TRBV25-1
D: TRBD2
J: TRBJ2-5
CDR3: CASSDISGGSVRLQETQYF
DNA: TGTGCCAGCAGTGATATAAGCGGGGGGTCCGTCCGGCTCCAAGAGACCCAGTACTTC

size: few
V: TRBV12-3/TRBV12-4
D: .
J: TRBJ1-2
CDR3: CASSLSGIYYGYTF
DNA: TGTGCCAGCAGTTTATCGGGAATATACTATGGCTACACCTTC

size: .
V: TRBV10-1
D: .
J: TRBJ1-3
CDR3: CASSEVCVWISGNTIYF
DNA: TGCGCCAGCAGTGAAGTCTGTGTATGGATCTCTGGAAACACCATATATTTT

size: few
V: TRBV4-2
D: TRBD2
J: TRBJ2-1
CDR3: CASSLIAGIYYNEQFF
DNA: TGTGCCAGCAGCCTTATAGCGGGGATTTACTACAATGAGCAGTTCTTC

size: few
V: TRBV29-1
D: .
J: TRBJ2-1
CDR3: CSGGTASSYNEQFF
DNA: TGCAGCGGCGGGACAGCCAGCTCCTACAATGAGCAGTTCTTC

size: .
V: TRBV12-2
D: .
J: TRBJ1-3
CDR3: CASRPGTPRF
DNA: TGTGCAAGTCGCCCCGGGACGCCGCGGTTT

size: .
V: TRBV20-1
D: .
J: TRBJ2-7
CDR3: CSAQESTSYEQYF
DNA: TGCAGTGCTCAAGAATCAACCAGCTACGAGCAGTACTTC

size: .
V: TRBV11-2
D: TRBD2
J: TRBJ2-5
CDR3: CASSFRLAGAETQYF
DNA: TGTGCCAGCAGCTTCAGACTAGCGGGTGCAGAGACCCAGTACTTC

size: .
V: TRBV28
D: .
J: TRBJ2-7
CDR3: CASSLDTVIREQYF
DNA: TGTGCCAGCAGTTTAGACACCGTAATTCGCGAGCAGTACTTC

size: few
V: TRBV7-2
D: .
J: TRBJ2-1
CDR3: CASSASGPPYNEQFF
DNA: TGTGCCAGCAGCGCCAGCGGACCCCCCTACAATGAGCAGTTCTTC

size: few
V: TRBV5-1
D: .
J: TRBJ1-6
CDR3: CASSLTGRGPLHF
DNA: TGCGCCAGCAGCTTGACGGGGAGAGGACCCCTCCACTTT

size: .
V: TRBV7-2
D: TRBD1
J: TRBJ1-2
CDR3: CASSPWTGGPATF
DNA: TGTGCCAGCAGCCCTTGGACAGGTGGCCCCGCAACCTTC